This TCR beta chain was found in a study of technical replicates of blood from a handful of donors. The CDR3 consists of 15 residues. The table came from immunoSEQ multiplex PCR; TCRdb's copy has only in-frame clones and leaves some out. The sample has 80,000 to 90,000 clones; around 94% are singletons. A single count supports this clone. The sample consisted of T cells isolated from PBMCs. This receptor was taken from a human donor in good health. The chain uses TRBV1 and TRBJ1-2. TRBV1 corresponds to a pseudogene. The CDR3 loop is CTSSQVGSGMCGYTF. CDR3 nucleotides: TGCACCAGCAGCCAAGTAGGCTCGGGGATGTGTGGCTACACCTTC.